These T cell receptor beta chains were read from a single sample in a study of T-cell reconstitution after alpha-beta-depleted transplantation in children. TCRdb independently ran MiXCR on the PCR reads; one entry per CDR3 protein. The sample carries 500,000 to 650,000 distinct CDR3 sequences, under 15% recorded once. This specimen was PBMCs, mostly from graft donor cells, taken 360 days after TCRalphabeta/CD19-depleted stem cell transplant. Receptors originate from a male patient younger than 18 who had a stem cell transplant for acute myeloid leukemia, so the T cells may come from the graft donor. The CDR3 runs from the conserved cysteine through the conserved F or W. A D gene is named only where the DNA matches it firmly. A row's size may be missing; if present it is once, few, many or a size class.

CDR3 DNA: TGTGCCAGCAGCAAAGGCCGAACCTTGGCCGCTCCCTCACTTGTAGAGACCCAGTACTTC
CDR3 protein: CASSKGRTLAAPSLVETQYF
clone size: few
V gene: TRBV21-1
D gene: .
J gene: TRBJ2-5

CDR3 DNA: TGTGCCAGCAGTTTAGCTGGACTCTTCGGGGAGACCCAGTACTTC
CDR3 protein: CASSLAGLFGETQYF
clone size: .
V gene: TRBV12-3/TRBV12-4
D gene: .
J gene: TRBJ2-5

CDR3 DNA: TGTGCCACTAGCCCAACAGGGGCCCGTCAGCCCCAGCATTTT
CDR3 protein: CATSPTGARQPQHF
clone size: .
V gene: TRBV6-5
D gene: TRBD1
J gene: TRBJ1-5

CDR3 DNA: TGCAGTGCGCACTCCCGGGTCCCTCGGAGCACAGATACGCAGTATTTT
CDR3 protein: CSAHSRVPRSTDTQYF
clone size: few
V gene: TRBV20-1
D gene: .
J gene: TRBJ2-3

CDR3 DNA: TGCAGTGCTAGCAAGACTAGCGGGAGGGGCGATGAGCAGTTCTTC
CDR3 protein: CSASKTSGRGDEQFF
clone size: many
V gene: TRBV20-1
D gene: TRBD2
J gene: TRBJ2-1

CDR3 DNA: TGTGCCAGCAGTTCGGGGGAAGGGACTAGCGGGATCTACGAGCAGTACTTC
CDR3 protein: CASSSGEGTSGIYEQYF
clone size: .
V gene: TRBV28
D gene: TRBD2
J gene: TRBJ2-7

CDR3 DNA: TGCAGCGTTGAGTCGTCAGGGGGCAATGAGCAGTTCTTC
CDR3 protein: CSVESSGGNEQFF
clone size: few
V gene: TRBV29-1
D gene: TRBD1
J gene: TRBJ2-1

CDR3 DNA: TGTGCCAGCAGTTACTCGTCGCTCCGGGACAGGGCATACAATGAGCAGTTCTTC
CDR3 protein: CASSYSSLRDRAYNEQFF
clone size: .
V gene: TRBV6-2/TRBV6-3
D gene: TRBD1
J gene: TRBJ2-1

CDR3 DNA: TGCAGCGTTAAGGAGGGTTGGGATACGCAGTATTTT
CDR3 protein: CSVKEGWDTQYF
clone size: .
V gene: TRBV29-1
D gene: .
J gene: TRBJ2-3

CDR3 DNA: TGTGCCAGCAGCTTAGAGCAGGGGACCTACAATGAGCAGTTCTTC
CDR3 protein: CASSLEQGTYNEQFF
clone size: few
V gene: TRBV7-2
D gene: .
J gene: TRBJ2-1

CDR3 DNA: TGTGCCAGCAGCCAAGACAAGGACAGGGTAGGCAATGAGCAGTTCTTC
CDR3 protein: CASSQDKDRVGNEQFF
clone size: many
V gene: TRBV4-2
D gene: TRBD1
J gene: TRBJ2-1

CDR3 DNA: TGTGCCAGCAGCCTACAGGGACCCAAAAACATTCAGTACTTC
CDR3 protein: CASSLQGPKNIQYF
clone size: many
V gene: TRBV28
D gene: .
J gene: TRBJ2-4

CDR3 DNA: TGCGCCAGCAGCTTGGTGGTCGGCGGAAGGAAGGAGACCCAGTACTTC
CDR3 protein: CASSLVVGGRKETQYF
clone size: .
V gene: TRBV5-1
D gene: .
J gene: TRBJ2-5

CDR3 DNA: TGCAGTGCTAGAGGTTTCTTTTGGGGGGATGAAGCTTTCTTT
CDR3 protein: CSARGFFWGDEAFF
clone size: .
V gene: TRBV20-1
D gene: .
J gene: TRBJ1-1

CDR3 DNA: TGCAGCGCCCTGGACAGGGGGTTATCCGGGGAGCTGTTTTTT
CDR3 protein: CSALDRGLSGELFF
clone size: many
V gene: TRBV29-1
D gene: TRBD1
J gene: TRBJ2-2

CDR3 DNA: TGCGCCAGCAGCTCCCCAGGAGGACGGAATGAAAAACTGTTTTTT
CDR3 protein: CASSSPGGRNEKLFF
clone size: many
V gene: TRBV5-1
D gene: .
J gene: TRBJ1-4

CDR3 DNA: TGCAGCGTTGTGGGGGACACCAACACCGGGGAGCTGTTTTTT
CDR3 protein: CSVVGDTNTGELFF
clone size: many
V gene: TRBV29-1
D gene: .
J gene: TRBJ2-2

CDR3 DNA: TGCGCCAGCAGCTCCTTACAGGGGTTTTTTACATCCAATGAGCAGTTCTTC
CDR3 protein: CASSSLQGFFTSNEQFF
clone size: many
V gene: TRBV5-1
D gene: TRBD1
J gene: TRBJ2-1

CDR3 DNA: TGTGCCAGCTCACCTTGGGGCCAGTACGAGCAGTACTTC
CDR3 protein: CASSPWGQYEQYF
clone size: few
V gene: TRBV18
D gene: .
J gene: TRBJ2-7

CDR3 DNA: TGCAGTGCCCTTCCGGGGGTCCCAGTAACAGATACGCAGTATTTT
CDR3 protein: CSALPGVPVTDTQYF
clone size: few
V gene: TRBV20-1
D gene: .
J gene: TRBJ2-3

CDR3 DNA: TGTGCCAGCAGTTTAAGGGGGGCTGGGGCCAACGTCCTGACTTTC
CDR3 protein: CASSLRGAGANVLTF
clone size: many
V gene: TRBV28
D gene: .
J gene: TRBJ2-6

CDR3 DNA: TGCAGCGTTGCTTCGGACAGGGCCTCCCACGAGCAGTACTTC
CDR3 protein: CSVASDRASHEQYF
clone size: many
V gene: TRBV29-1
D gene: TRBD1
J gene: TRBJ2-7

CDR3 DNA: TGTGCCAGCAGCTTAGGGACACTGAACACTGAAGCTTTCTTT
CDR3 protein: CASSLGTLNTEAFF
clone size: many
V gene: TRBV7-9
D gene: .
J gene: TRBJ1-1

CDR3 DNA: TGTGCCAGCGTGAAGGGAGAGCCTCCCTATGGCTACACCTTC
CDR3 protein: CASVKGEPPYGYTF
clone size: .
V gene: TRBV28
D gene: .
J gene: TRBJ1-2

CDR3 DNA: TGCGCCAGCAGCCCTCAGGGACAGGGAAAGGGTGAGCAGTTCTTC
CDR3 protein: CASSPQGQGKGEQFF
clone size: few
V gene: TRBV5-1
D gene: TRBD1
J gene: TRBJ2-1

CDR3 DNA: TGTGCCAGCAGCCAAGATCGGGTATGGCAGATGAACACTGAAGCTTTCTTT
CDR3 protein: CASSQDRVWQMNTEAFF
clone size: .
V gene: TRBV14
D gene: .
J gene: TRBJ1-1

CDR3 DNA: TGTGCCAGTTCTCTAGTACGCCCCGGGGAGCTGTTTTTT
CDR3 protein: CASSLVRPGELFF
clone size: .
V gene: TRBV7-3
D gene: .
J gene: TRBJ2-2

CDR3 DNA: TGTGCCAGCGGACTAGCCGGGAACACCTTCACAGATACGCAGTATTTT
CDR3 protein: CASGLAGNTFTDTQYF
clone size: .
V gene: TRBV21-1
D gene: .
J gene: TRBJ2-3

CDR3 DNA: TGTGCCAGCAGCACAGGGACAGCCCCCTACGAGCAGTACTTC
CDR3 protein: CASSTGTAPYEQYF
clone size: many
V gene: TRBV9
D gene: TRBD1
J gene: TRBJ2-7

CDR3 DNA: TGTGCCAGCAGGCCCGGCTACAATGAGCAGTTCTTC
CDR3 protein: CASRPGYNEQFF
clone size: many
V gene: TRBV6-6
D gene: .
J gene: TRBJ2-1

CDR3 DNA: TGCGCCAGCAGCCAAGATACCTCCTTCATTGGGGAGACCCAGTACTTC
CDR3 protein: CASSQDTSFIGETQYF
clone size: .
V gene: TRBV4-3
D gene: .
J gene: TRBJ2-5

CDR3 DNA: TGTGCCAGCAGTTCCGGGACTAGCGGTTACTCCTACGAGCAGTACTTC
CDR3 protein: CASSSGTSGYSYEQYF
clone size: .
V gene: TRBV12-3/TRBV12-4
D gene: TRBD2
J gene: TRBJ2-7

CDR3 DNA: TGTGCCAGCAGCTTAGGCTTCCAGGGGGCGGGGATGGAGCAGTACTTC
CDR3 protein: CASSLGFQGAGMEQYF
clone size: .
V gene: TRBV7-9
D gene: TRBD1
J gene: TRBJ2-7

CDR3 DNA: TGCAGTGCTAGTAACCTAGCGGGAGGGCCCTACGAGCAGTACTTC
CDR3 protein: CSASNLAGGPYEQYF
clone size: .
V gene: TRBV20-1
D gene: TRBD2
J gene: TRBJ2-7

CDR3 DNA: TGTGCCAGCAGCCAAGAAAGGGTCGGGGAGCTGTTTTTT
CDR3 protein: CASSQERVGELFF
clone size: .
V gene: TRBV3-1
D gene: .
J gene: TRBJ2-2

CDR3 DNA: TGTGCCAGTGAGTACGGGGGAAGCTCCTACAATGAGCAGTTCTTC
CDR3 protein: CASEYGGSSYNEQFF
clone size: few
V gene: TRBV19
D gene: .
J gene: TRBJ2-1

CDR3 DNA: TGCAGCGCTGGGGGACAGGGGAGACAGGAGCAGTTCTTC
CDR3 protein: CSAGGQGRQEQFF
clone size: .
V gene: TRBV29-1
D gene: TRBD1
J gene: TRBJ2-1

CDR3 DNA: TGCGCCAGCAGCTTGGAGTTAATCGGGACAGGCAATCATGAGCAGTTCTTC
CDR3 protein: CASSLELIGTGNHEQFF
clone size: few
V gene: TRBV5-1
D gene: TRBD1
J gene: TRBJ2-1

CDR3 DNA: TGTGCCAGCAGTTACCGACAGGGGGTTTCCTACAATGAGCAGTTCTTC
CDR3 protein: CASSYRQGVSYNEQFF
clone size: many
V gene: TRBV12-3/TRBV12-4
D gene: TRBD1
J gene: TRBJ2-1

CDR3 DNA: TGTGCCAGCAGCTCTTTGACAGGGGGCGGTGAAAAACTGTTTTTT
CDR3 protein: CASSSLTGGGEKLFF
clone size: once
V gene: TRBV7-9
D gene: TRBD1
J gene: TRBJ1-4

CDR3 DNA: TGCAGTGCTAGTCCCCAGATAGAGACCCAGTACTTC
CDR3 protein: CSASPQIETQYF
clone size: many
V gene: TRBV20-1
D gene: .
J gene: TRBJ2-5

CDR3 DNA: TGTGCCAGCAGTTCGGGACAGGGGGGGATACAGCCCCAGCATTTT
CDR3 protein: CASSSGQGGIQPQHF
clone size: .
V gene: TRBV28
D gene: TRBD1
J gene: TRBJ1-5

CDR3 DNA: TGCAGCGTTGAAGAGGAAAGGGGAGTACCTGGAAACACCATATATTTT
CDR3 protein: CSVEEERGVPGNTIYF
clone size: few
V gene: TRBV29-1
D gene: .
J gene: TRBJ1-3

CDR3 DNA: TGTGCCAGCAGGGCGGGGGGGCCTATCTACGAGCAGTACTTC
CDR3 protein: CASRAGGPIYEQYF
clone size: .
V gene: TRBV28
D gene: TRBD2
J gene: TRBJ2-7

CDR3 DNA: TGTGCCAGCAGTTCACCGGGACAGGGGTTTGACACCATATATTTT
CDR3 protein: CASSSPGQGFDTIYF
clone size: few
V gene: TRBV28
D gene: TRBD1
J gene: TRBJ1-3

CDR3 DNA: TGTGCCACCAGCAGTCAAGTCGGGGAGCTGTTTTTT
CDR3 protein: CATSSQVGELFF
clone size: few
V gene: TRBV15
D gene: .
J gene: TRBJ2-2

CDR3 DNA: TGTGCCAGCTCCCTGGGGGGAGCGGGTGTGAAGACCCAGTACTTC
CDR3 protein: CASSLGGAGVKTQYF
clone size: many
V gene: TRBV28
D gene: .
J gene: TRBJ2-5

CDR3 DNA: TGTGCCAGCAGCTTAGAGTTTAGCGGGCCCTCCTACGAGCAGTACTTC
CDR3 protein: CASSLEFSGPSYEQYF
clone size: .
V gene: TRBV7-2
D gene: TRBD2
J gene: TRBJ2-7

CDR3 DNA: TGTGCCAGCAGTGATGAACAGGGTAGAAACATTCAGTACTTC
CDR3 protein: CASSDEQGRNIQYF
clone size: .
V gene: TRBV6-1
D gene: .
J gene: TRBJ2-4

CDR3 DNA: TGTGCCAGCAGGTCAGCGGGGACTAGTAAAGATGAGCAGTTCTTC
CDR3 protein: CASRSAGTSKDEQFF
clone size: .
V gene: TRBV12-3/TRBV12-4
D gene: TRBD2
J gene: TRBJ2-1

CDR3 DNA: TGTGCCAGCAGCCAAGATTTTTATGAGCAGTTCTTC
CDR3 protein: CASSQDFYEQFF
clone size: few
V gene: TRBV4-2
D gene: .
J gene: TRBJ2-1

CDR3 DNA: TGCAGTGCTAGAACTGGGTTAAGCTCCTACAATGAGCAGTTCTTC
CDR3 protein: CSARTGLSSYNEQFF
clone size: .
V gene: TRBV20-1
D gene: .
J gene: TRBJ2-1

CDR3 DNA: TGTGCCAGCAGTGAGACAGCTAACAATGAGCAGTTCTTC
CDR3 protein: CASSETANNEQFF
clone size: many
V gene: TRBV6-4
D gene: .
J gene: TRBJ2-1

CDR3 DNA: TGTGCCAGCAGCTTAGCTAGCGCAAACTACGAGCAGTACTTC
CDR3 protein: CASSLASANYEQYF
clone size: .
V gene: TRBV7-9
D gene: .
J gene: TRBJ2-7

CDR3 DNA: TGTGCCAGCAGCCAAGATAGGGACTACCCCTCCTACGAGCAGTACTTC
CDR3 protein: CASSQDRDYPSYEQYF
clone size: .
V gene: TRBV4-2
D gene: TRBD2
J gene: TRBJ2-7